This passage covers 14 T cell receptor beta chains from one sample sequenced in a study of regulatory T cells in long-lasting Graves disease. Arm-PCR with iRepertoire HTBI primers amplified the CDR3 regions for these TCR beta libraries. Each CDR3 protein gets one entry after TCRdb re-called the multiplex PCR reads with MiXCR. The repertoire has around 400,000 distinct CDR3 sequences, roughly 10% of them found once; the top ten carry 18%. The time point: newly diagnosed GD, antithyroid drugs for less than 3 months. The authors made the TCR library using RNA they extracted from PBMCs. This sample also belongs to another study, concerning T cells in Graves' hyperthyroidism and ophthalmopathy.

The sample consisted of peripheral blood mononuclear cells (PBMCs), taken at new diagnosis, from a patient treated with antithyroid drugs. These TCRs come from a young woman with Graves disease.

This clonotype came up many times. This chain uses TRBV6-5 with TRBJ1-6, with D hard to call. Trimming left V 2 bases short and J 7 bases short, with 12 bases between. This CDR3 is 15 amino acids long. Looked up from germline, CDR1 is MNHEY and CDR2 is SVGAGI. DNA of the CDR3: TGTGCCAGCAGTTACGTGGGTATAGTGAATTCACCCCTCCACTTT. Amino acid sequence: CASSYVGIVNSPLHF.

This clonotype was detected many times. DNA of the CDR3: TGCAGTGCGGGCCGAGGGGGAGGAGGAAACACCATATATTTT. Translating it yields CSAGRGGGGNTIYF. The chain uses TRBV20-1 and TRBJ1-3; D possibly corresponds to TRBD1 (6 bases). The CDR3 sequence is 14 residues long. Trimming took 6 bases from V and 4 from J, leaving 16 bases between them. Germline CDR1 is DFQATT and CDR2 is SNEGSKA (reference sequence).

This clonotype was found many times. The CDR3 DNA is TGTGCCAGCAGCGGGGGACAGGACCTCTACGAGCAGTACGTC. It specifies CASSGGQDLYEQYV. The chain uses TRBV5-5 and TRBJ2-7, with 8 bases matching TRBD1. The CDR3 runs to 14 residues. Losses at the gene ends were 4 bases for V and 3 bases for J; bases not matched to a gene: 6. CDR1 and CDR2 from the germline V gene are SGHKS and YYEKEE (reference sequence).

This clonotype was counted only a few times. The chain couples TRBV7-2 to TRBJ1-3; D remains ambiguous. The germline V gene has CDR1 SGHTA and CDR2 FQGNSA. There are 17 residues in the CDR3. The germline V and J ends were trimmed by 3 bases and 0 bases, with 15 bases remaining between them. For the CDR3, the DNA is TGTGCCAGCAGCTTTAGAAGTGTGGGAACCTCTGGAAACACCATATATTTT. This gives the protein CASSFRSVGTSGNTIYF.

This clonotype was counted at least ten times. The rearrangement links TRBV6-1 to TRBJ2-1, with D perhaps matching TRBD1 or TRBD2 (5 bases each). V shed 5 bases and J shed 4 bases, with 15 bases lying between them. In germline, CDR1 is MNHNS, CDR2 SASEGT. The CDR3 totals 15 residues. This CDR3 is CASSKPGTVYNEQFF. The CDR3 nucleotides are TGTGCCAGCAGTAAGCCCGGGACGGTGTACAATGAGCAGTTCTTC.

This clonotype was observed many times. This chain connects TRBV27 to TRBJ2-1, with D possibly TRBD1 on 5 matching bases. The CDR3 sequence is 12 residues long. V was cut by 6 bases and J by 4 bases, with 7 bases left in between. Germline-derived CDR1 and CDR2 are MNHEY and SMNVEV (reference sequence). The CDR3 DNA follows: TGTGCCAGCAGGACAGTTTACAATGAGCAGTTCTTC. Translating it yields CASRTVYNEQFF.

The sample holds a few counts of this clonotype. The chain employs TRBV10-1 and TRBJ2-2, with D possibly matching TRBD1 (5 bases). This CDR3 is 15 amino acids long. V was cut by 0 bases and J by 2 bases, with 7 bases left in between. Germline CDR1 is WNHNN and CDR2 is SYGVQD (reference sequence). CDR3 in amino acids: CASSESGENTGELFF. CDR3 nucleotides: TGCGCCAGCAGTGAGTCAGGGGAAAACACCGGGGAGCTGTTTTTT.

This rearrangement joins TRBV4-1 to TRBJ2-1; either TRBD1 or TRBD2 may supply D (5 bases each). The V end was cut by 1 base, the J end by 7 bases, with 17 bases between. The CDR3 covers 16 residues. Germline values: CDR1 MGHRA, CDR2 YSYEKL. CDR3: CASSQGRGVLRNEQFF. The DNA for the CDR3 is TGCGCCAGCAGCCAAGGACGAGGGGTTCTGCGTAATGAGCAGTTCTTC.

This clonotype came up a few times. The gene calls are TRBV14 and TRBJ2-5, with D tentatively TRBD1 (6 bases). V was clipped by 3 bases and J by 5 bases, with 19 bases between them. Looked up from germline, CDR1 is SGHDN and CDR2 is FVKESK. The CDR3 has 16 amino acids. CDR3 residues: CASSHEDSASRETQYF. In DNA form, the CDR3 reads TGTGCCAGCAGCCACGAGGACAGTGCCTCCCGGGAGACCCAGTACTTC.

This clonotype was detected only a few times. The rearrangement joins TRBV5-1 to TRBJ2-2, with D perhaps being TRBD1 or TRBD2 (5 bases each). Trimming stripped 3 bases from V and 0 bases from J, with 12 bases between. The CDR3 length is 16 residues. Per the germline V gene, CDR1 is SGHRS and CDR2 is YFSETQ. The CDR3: CASSSGTPTNTGELFF. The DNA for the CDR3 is TGCGCCAGCAGCTCCGGGACGCCAACGAACACCGGGGAGCTGTTTTTT.

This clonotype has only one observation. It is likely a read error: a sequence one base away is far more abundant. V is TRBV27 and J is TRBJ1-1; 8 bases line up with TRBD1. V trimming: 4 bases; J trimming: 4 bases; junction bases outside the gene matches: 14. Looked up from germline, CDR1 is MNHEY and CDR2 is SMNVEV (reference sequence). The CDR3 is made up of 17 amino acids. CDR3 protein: CASSSFRTVRGPTEAFF. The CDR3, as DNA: TGTGCCAGCAGTTCTTTCAGGACAGTCAGGGGGCCCACTGAAGCTTTCTTT.

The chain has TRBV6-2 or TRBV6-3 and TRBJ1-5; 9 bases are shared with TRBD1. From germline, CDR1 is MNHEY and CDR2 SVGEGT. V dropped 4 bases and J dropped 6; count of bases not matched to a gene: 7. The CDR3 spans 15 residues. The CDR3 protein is CASSWVGTGTQPQHF. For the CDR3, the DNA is TGTGCCAGCAGTTGGGTCGGGACAGGGACTCAGCCCCAGCATTTT.

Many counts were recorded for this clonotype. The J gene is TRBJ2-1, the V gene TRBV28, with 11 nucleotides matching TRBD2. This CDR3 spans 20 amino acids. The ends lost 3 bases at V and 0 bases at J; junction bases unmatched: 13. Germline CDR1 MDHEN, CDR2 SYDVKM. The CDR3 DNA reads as TGTGCCAGCAGTTTTGAGGTAGCGGGAGGGCCTAGGAGCTCCTACAATGAGCAGTTCTTC. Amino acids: CASSFEVAGGPRSSYNEQFF.

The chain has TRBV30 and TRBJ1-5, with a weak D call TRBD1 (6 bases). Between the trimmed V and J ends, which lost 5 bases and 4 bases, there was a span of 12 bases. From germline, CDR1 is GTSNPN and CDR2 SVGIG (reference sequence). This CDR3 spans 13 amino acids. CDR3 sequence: CAWSGQSNQPQHF. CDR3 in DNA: TGTGCCTGGTCCGGACAGAGTAATCAGCCCCAGCATTTT.